The 3 T cell receptor beta chains below were found in one sample sequenced in a study of graft-versus-host responses after intestinal transplantation. The method was immunoSEQ multiplex PCR; TCRdb's version includes in-frame clones alone and lacks a portion of them. In the table there are 84,000 or so clones, 85% to 95% of which are singletons. For these TCRs, the target antigens are not known. The sample in question was unstimulated CD8+ T cells sorted from spleen or lymph node cells, obtained before transplant. The receptors stem from a human donor who was the organ donor for an intestinal transplant.

The table lists this clone with a count of one. V and J are TRBV5-1 and TRBJ2-7, with 10 bases identical to TRBD2. CDR3 length: 16 amino acids. J was trimmed by 4 bases and V by 0 bases; bases with no gene match: 7. Germline values: CDR1 SGHRS, CDR2 YFSETQ. In DNA form, the CDR3 reads TGCGCCAGCAGCTTGGATCCTGGGACTAGCGCTTACGAGCAGTACTTC. Protein sequence: CASSLDPGTSAYEQYF. The whole variable domain, remainder taken from reference TRBV5-1 and TRBJ2-7, is KAGVTQTPRYLIKTRGQQVTLSCSPISGHRSVSWYQQTPGQGLQFLFEYFSETQRNKGNFPGRFSGRQFSNSRSEMNVSTLELGDSALYLCASSLDPGTSAYEQYFGPGTRLTVT.

V is TRBV6-5 and J is TRBJ1-2; no firm D call. Trimming removed 6 bases at V and 0 bases at J, with 8 bases between. The CDR3 has 13 residues. The germline gives CDR1 MNHEY, CDR2 SVGAGI. The CDR3 sequence: CASRVRTNYGYTF. The CDR3 DNA reads TGTGCCAGCAGAGTCAGGACTAACTATGGCTACACCTTC.

The chain couples TRBV27 to TRBJ1-1; a weak D match, TRBD1 (6 bases). The V gene lost 3 bases and the J gene lost 6 bases, with 8 bases spanning the gap. The CDR3 is made up of 12 amino acids. Germline CDR1 is MNHEY and CDR2 is SMNVEV (reference sequence). CDR3 in amino acids: CASSFQGSEAFF. The DNA of the CDR3 is TGTGCCAGCAGTTTCCAGGGGTCTGAAGCTTTCTTT.